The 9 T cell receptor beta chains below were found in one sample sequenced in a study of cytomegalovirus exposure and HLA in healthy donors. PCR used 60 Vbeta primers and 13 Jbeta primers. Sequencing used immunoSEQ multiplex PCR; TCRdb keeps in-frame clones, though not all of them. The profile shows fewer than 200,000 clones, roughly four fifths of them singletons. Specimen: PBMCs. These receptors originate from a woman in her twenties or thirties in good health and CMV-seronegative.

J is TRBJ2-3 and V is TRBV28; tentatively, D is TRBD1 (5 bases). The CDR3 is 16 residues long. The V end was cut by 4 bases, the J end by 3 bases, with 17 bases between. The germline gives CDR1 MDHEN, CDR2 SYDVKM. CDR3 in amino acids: CASSSQSGQWTDTQYF. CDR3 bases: TGTGCCAGCAGTTCTCAATCAGGGCAGTGGACAGATACGCAGTATTTT.

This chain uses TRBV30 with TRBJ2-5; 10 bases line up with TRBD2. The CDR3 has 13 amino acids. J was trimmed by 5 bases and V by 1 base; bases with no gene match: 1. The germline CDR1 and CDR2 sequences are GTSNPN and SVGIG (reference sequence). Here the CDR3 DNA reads TGTGCCTGGAGTGGGACTAGCGGCGAGACCCAGTACTTC. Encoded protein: CAWSGTSGETQYF. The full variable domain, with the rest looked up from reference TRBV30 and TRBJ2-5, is SQTIHQWPATLVQPVGSPLSLECTVEGTSNPNLYWYRQAAGRGLQLLFYSVGIGQISSEVPQNLSASRPQDRQFILSSKKLLLSDSGFYLCAWSGTSGETQYFGPGTRLLVL.

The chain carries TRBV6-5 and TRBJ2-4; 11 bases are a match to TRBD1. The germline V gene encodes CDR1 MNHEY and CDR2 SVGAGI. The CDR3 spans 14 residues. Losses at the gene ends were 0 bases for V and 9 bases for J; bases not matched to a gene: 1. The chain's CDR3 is CASSYSGTGGIQYF. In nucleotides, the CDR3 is TGTGCCAGCAGTTACTCCGGGACAGGGGGCATTCAGTACTTC.

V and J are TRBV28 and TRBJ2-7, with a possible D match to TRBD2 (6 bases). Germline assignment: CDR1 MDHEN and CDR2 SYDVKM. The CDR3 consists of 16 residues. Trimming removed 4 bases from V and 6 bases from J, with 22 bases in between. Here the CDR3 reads CASSSELAGRRSEQYF. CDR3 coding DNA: TGTGCCAGCAGTTCCGAGCTCGCGGGAAGGCGCAGCGAGCAGTACTTC.

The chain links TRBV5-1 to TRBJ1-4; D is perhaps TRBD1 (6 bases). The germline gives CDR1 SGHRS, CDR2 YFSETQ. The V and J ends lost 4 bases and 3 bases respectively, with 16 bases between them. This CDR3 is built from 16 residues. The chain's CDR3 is CASSPERGPANEKLFF. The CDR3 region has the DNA TGCGCCAGCAGCCCGGAGCGGGGGCCGGCTAATGAAAAACTGTTTTTT.

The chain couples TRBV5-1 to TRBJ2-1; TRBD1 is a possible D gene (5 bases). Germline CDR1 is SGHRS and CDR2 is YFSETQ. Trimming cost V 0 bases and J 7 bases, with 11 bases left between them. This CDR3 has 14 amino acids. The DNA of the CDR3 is TGCGCCAGCAGCTTGGCCTCCCCAGGGAATGAGCAGTTCTTC. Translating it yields CASSLASPGNEQFF.

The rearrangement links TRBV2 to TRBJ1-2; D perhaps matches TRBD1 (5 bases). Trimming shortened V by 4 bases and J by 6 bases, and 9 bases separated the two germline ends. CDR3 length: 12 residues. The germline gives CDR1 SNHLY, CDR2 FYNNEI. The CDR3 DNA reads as TGTGCCAGCAGTGGGGGGGGTAATGGCTACACCTTC. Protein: CASSGGGNGYTF.

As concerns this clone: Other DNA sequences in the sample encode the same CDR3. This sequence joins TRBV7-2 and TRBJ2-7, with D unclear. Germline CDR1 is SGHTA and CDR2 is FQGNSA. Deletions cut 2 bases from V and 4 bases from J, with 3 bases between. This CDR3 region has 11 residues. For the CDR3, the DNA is TGTGCCAGCAGCTTACTTTACGAGCAGTACTTC. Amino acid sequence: CASSLLYEQYF.

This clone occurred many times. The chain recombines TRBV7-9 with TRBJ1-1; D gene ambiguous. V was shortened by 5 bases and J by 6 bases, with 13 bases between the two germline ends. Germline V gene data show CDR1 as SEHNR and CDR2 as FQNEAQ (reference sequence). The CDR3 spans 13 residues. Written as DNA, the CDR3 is TGTGCCAGCAGCCCGCAGTGGAGCGCTGAAGCTTTCTTT. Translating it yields CASSPQWSAEAFF.